This entry features one T cell receptor (beta chain) sequence. Trimming removed 6 bases from V and 4 bases from J; junction bases left unmatched: 5. Germline V gene sequence: CDR1 MNHEY, CDR2 SVGAGI. The CDR3 has 13 amino acids. This entry comes from a study of blood T cell repertoires in COVID-19. Across the study: The analysed material was cDNA or gDNA that came from T cells, B-cell-depleted T cells, or PBMCs.

The table came from immunoSEQ multiplex PCR; TCRdb's copy has only in-frame clones and leaves some out. The sample carries roughly 320,000 clones, 65% to 90% recorded once. The sequencing sample was made of peripheral blood. V usage is TRBV6-5 and J usage is TRBJ2-5, with 7 positions matching TRBD1. The source of this sequence is a human donor in a cohort sampled during active COVID-19. CDR3: CASRTGWSETQYF. CDR3 bases: TGTGCCAGCAGGACAGGGTGGTCAGAGACCCAGTACTTC.